This T cell receptor (beta chain) was observed in a study of shared clonotypes between healthy human individuals (TCRdb year 2020). For the wider study: A couple of women and a few men aged 18 to 49 years were included in the cohort. For each donor, CD4 naive and CD4 memory were each run on three plates, CD8 naive on two plates, and CD8 memory on one plate. The study deeply sequenced blood TCR repertoires of five healthy adults to estimate repertoire size and the extent of clonotype sharing between individuals. To increase sequencing depth and limit assay-specific biases, different laboratories used diverse techniques to prepare libraries and sequence TCR repertoires. Per donor, leukapheresis produced somewhere between about 0.8 and 9 billion PBMCs.

On the study overall, not on this receptor specifically: Larger estimated clonotype richness was generally found for naive subsets than for memory subsets. Because the study included a small number of donors, the genetic and exposure-history diversity represented was limited. Sharing across a few donors was observed for approximately 4.6% of naive CD4, under 4% of naive CD8, 2% to 2.5% of memory CD4, and over 0.3% of memory CD8 clonotypes. Pairwise subsampling led to the expectation that sequencing depth would affect the degree of clonotype sharing among donors. Even with the large sequencing depth, rarefaction of the sorted-subset datasets indicated that sequencing was incomplete. Clonotypes shared by all four sorted-subset donors showed higher generation probabilities than non-shared clonotypes. Only blood was sampled, and tissue TCR repertoires likely differ from those in blood.

Healthy HIV-negative adults with no recently reported acute infections or vaccinations were included as donors. All donors were Caucasian adults living in Nashville, Tennessee, USA. CD4+ T cells were enriched by magnetic negative selection, after which naive cells were positively selected on CD45RA and the negative fraction was taken as the memory subset. Blood was obtained by leukapheresis, after which PBMCs were separated by Ficoll-Histopaque density gradient centrifugation and cryopreserved in liquid nitrogen vapor phase. Analytical flow cytometry was used to check the purity and quantity of every magnetically sorted T cell population. Genomic DNA was isolated from every sorted fraction and measured by UV absorbance on a Nanodrop 2000c. TCR CDR3 regions were amplified from genomic DNA by multiplex PCR using the deep immunoSEQ assay. For each cell subset, the extracted genomic DNA was distributed evenly across all wells of several immunoSEQ 96-well plates, and each plate served as one replicate. For sorted subsets, each replicate PCR was loaded with 200 ng genomic DNA, equivalent to about 30,000 T cell genomes. Purified libraries were quantified with a Qubit 3.0 fluorometer, sized on a Bioanalyzer 2100, and re-quantified with the KAPA Library Quantification kit. Every immunoSEQ 96-well plate was sequenced on a dedicated single-read 150-cycle Illumina NextSeq 550 flow cell. The paper's data handling went like this. Because the immunoSEQ output included only junctional sequences and no quality scores, the filtering could not be the same as the filtering used for full-length reads. To assign V/J genes and CDR3, sequences were annotated against IMGT germline references using PyIR, a Python wrapper for IgBLAST v1.9. Reads with weak V/J assignments (E-value above 1e-6), missing CDR3, stop codons, out-of-frame junctions, or ambiguous translated residues were removed. A V3J clonotype was defined by an identical inferred V gene, J gene, and CDR3 amino acid sequence. The percentage overlap between two repertoires was calculated by dividing the number of shared unique clonotypes by the size of the smaller repertoire. RTK rarefaction, the Chao1 estimator, and Recon v2.1 estimates of unobserved clonotypes were used to assess repertoire richness. Generation probabilities for all TCRbeta clonotypes obtained by the gDNA method from a few donors were computed using OLGA. TCRdb took this table from immuneACCESS and kept in-frame rearrangements with V and J called. Such tables lack part of the clones; where checked against another copy, unresolved V genes explain under half of the gap, and the rest is unexplained. V, J and clone size are taken as reported in that table, and D and trimming were inferred from the DNA itself. In this sample the table shows about 1 million clones, under 80% of which occur a single time. Jointly, the top ten make up around 1.5% of the sample.

V is reduced by 0 bases and J by 7 bases, leaving a spacing of 15 bases between them. Including cysteine and phenylalanine, the CDR3 has 14 amino acids. This entry keeps only the CDR3 DNA: 42 bases, framed from base 1. Based on the germline V gene (reference sequence), the CDR1 and CDR2 sequences are GTSNPN and SVGIG. This clone was picked up one time. This receptor's antigen is unknown. One base away there is no much larger clone; base qualities are not given. The rearranged segments are TRBV30 and TRBJ1-1; TRBD1 is a possible D gene, resting on 5 matching bases. This sequence was found in a man younger than 35 in good health. Sequences were obtained from memory CD4+ T cells sorted from blood. What this sample's cell subset or site label stands for: CD45RA-negative fraction. The CDR3 protein sequence reads: CAWSVGRVDDEAFF. In nucleotides, the sequence is TGTGCCTGGAGTGTCGGCAGGGTCGATGATGAAGCTTTCTTT.